Presented here are 22 T cell receptor beta chains from one specimen sequenced in a study of cytomegalovirus exposure and HLA in healthy donors. Some clones are missing from TCRdb's copy, which holds only in-frame ones; the method was immunoSEQ multiplex PCR. The sample has 200,000 to 250,000 clones, almost 90% seen once. Sequencing was carried out using PBMCs. Every receptor here comes from a woman aged 18-35 years in good health and CMV-seronegative.

The chain carries TRBV5-6 and TRBJ2-2; D gene uncertain. V shed 0 bases and J shed 0 bases, with 6 bases lying between them. This CDR3 contains 15 residues. CDR1 is SGHDT and CDR2 is YYEEEE in the germline V gene. For the CDR3, the DNA is TGTGCCAGCAGCTTGGTAACTACGAACACCGGGGAGCTGTTTTTT. It is translated as CASSLVTTNTGELFF.

This chain connects TRBV5-8 to TRBJ2-2; TRBD1 aligns across 8 bases. CDR1 and CDR2 from the germline V gene are SGHTS and YDEGEE. V trimming: 4 bases; J trimming: 5 bases; junction bases outside the gene matches: 4. The CDR3 consists of 14 residues. CDR3 sequence (DNA): TGTGCCAGCAGCAGGGACAGGAGTACCGGGGAGCTGTTTTTT. Its translation is CASSRDRSTGELFF.

The chain links TRBV19 to TRBJ1-5; no reliable D call. The V gene lost 6 bases and the J gene lost 3 bases, with 12 bases spanning the gap. In germline, CDR1 is LNHDA, CDR2 SQIVND (reference sequence). The CDR3 consists of 14 residues. The CDR3: CASRTVEANQPQHF. The CDR3 bases are TGTGCCAGTAGAACTGTCGAGGCCAATCAGCCCCAGCATTTT.

The V call is TRBV6-5, the J call TRBJ2-1, with 13 nucleotides matching TRBD2. V shed 0 bases and J 10 bases; nucleotides not matched to a gene: 6. Germline values: CDR1 MNHEY, CDR2 SVGAGI. This CDR3 is built from 16 residues. CDR3 bases: TGTGCCAGCAGTTACTCCGGACTAGCGGGGGCATTGGAGCAGTTCTTC. The encoded protein is CASSYSGLAGALEQFF.

This sequence joins TRBV11-2 and TRBJ1-1; a possible D gene is TRBD1 (6 bases). V was trimmed by 1 base and J by 5 bases, leaving 17 bases between them. The CDR3 totals 16 residues. Germline assignment: CDR1 SGHAT and CDR2 FQNNGV. The CDR3 DNA reads as TGTGCCAGCAGCTTAGTAACTCCAGGGGTAAGAACTGAAGCTTTCTTT. The encoded protein is CASSLVTPGVRTEAFF.

This clone appeared a few times. The chain links TRBV29-1 to TRBJ1-5; no clear D gene. Trimming shortened V by 4 bases and J by 5 bases, and 12 bases separated the two germline ends. The CDR3 spans 13 residues. Germline V CDR1 and CDR2: SQVTM, ANQGSEA. As DNA, the CDR3 is TGCAGCGTTGCCCAACACGGGGATCAGCCCCAGCATTTT. Translating gives CSVAQHGDQPQHF. The full variable domain, its missing parts supplied by reference TRBV29-1 and TRBJ1-5, is SAVISQKPSRDICQRGTSLTIQCQVDSQVTMMFWYRQQPGQSLTLIATANQGSEATYESGFVIDKFPISRPNLTFSTLTVSNMSPEDSSIYLCSVAQHGDQPQHFGDGTRLSIL.

The table lists this clone with a few counts. V and J are TRBV27 and TRBJ1-2, with 7 bases fitting TRBD1. V gave up 8 bases and J gave up 2 bases; unmatched junction bases: 5. The CDR3 length is 13 residues. The germline gives CDR1 MNHEY, CDR2 SMNVEV (reference sequence). The CDR3 loop reads CASAQTGNYGYTF. The DNA for the CDR3 is TGTGCCAGCGCACAGACAGGGAACTATGGCTACACCTTC.

This sequence joins TRBV7-8 and TRBJ2-1; D is undetermined. V was trimmed by 1 base and J by 8 bases, leaving 12 bases between them. The germline V gene encodes CDR1 SGHVS and CDR2 FQNEAQ. The CDR3 totals 14 residues. The DNA of the CDR3 is TGTGCCAGCAGCTTAGGGGCGATCGTCTATGAGCAGTTCTTC. This gives the protein CASSLGAIVYEQFF.

V and J are TRBV6-1 and TRBJ1-2; D might be TRBD1 (6 bases). V lost 3 bases, J lost 1 base, and 12 bases lay in between. Germline V gene sequence: CDR1 MNHNS, CDR2 SASEGT. The CDR3 runs to 15 residues. CDR3 sequence (DNA): TGTGCCAGCAGTGAGGGGACACCTTATAACTATGGCTACACCTTC. Protein sequence: CASSEGTPYNYGYTF.

This clone was detected once. The gene calls are TRBV7-9 and TRBJ2-5, with D perhaps matching TRBD1 (6 bases). Germline values: CDR1 SEHNR, CDR2 FQNEAQ (reference sequence). The length of the CDR3 is 16 residues. V was trimmed by 5 bases and J by 0 bases, leaving 16 bases between them. In DNA form, the CDR3 reads TGTGCCAGCAGCACCAACAGGGCAACGTACCAAGAGACCCAGTACTTC. It specifies CASSTNRATYQETQYF. Together with reference TRBV7-9 and TRBJ2-5, the CDR3 gives the full variable domain: DTGVSQNPRHKITKRGQNVTFRCDPISEHNRLYWYRQTLGQGPEFLTYFQNEAQLEKSRLLSDRFSAERPKGSFSTLEIQRTEQGDSAMYLCASSTNRATYQETQYFGPGTRLLVL.

The chain uses TRBV10-3 and TRBJ2-7, with 10 positions matching TRBD1. Looked up from germline, CDR1 is ENHRY and CDR2 is SYGVKD. Unmatched junction bases numbered 4, after V lost 5 bases and J lost 6 bases. This CDR3 region has 13 residues. The CDR3 sequence: CAISQTGGPEQYF. The CDR3 bases are TGTGCCATCAGTCAGACAGGGGGCCCCGAGCAGTACTTC.

This chain connects TRBV2 to TRBJ2-2; 11 bases line up with TRBD2. J lost 1 base, V lost 3 bases, and 1 base had no gene match. The CDR3 length is 16 residues. Per the germline V gene, CDR1 is SNHLY and CDR2 is FYNNEI. Here the CDR3 reads CASSEGLAENTGELFF. CDR3 bases: TGTGCCAGCAGTGAGGGACTAGCGGAGAACACCGGGGAGCTGTTTTTT.

The rearrangement uses TRBV7-9 and TRBJ2-5, with 8 bases that match TRBD1. Per the germline V gene, CDR1 is SEHNR and CDR2 is FQNEAQ (reference sequence). This CDR3 contains 12 residues. Trimming cost V 8 bases and J 5 bases; bases outside gene matches: 4. The CDR3 loop is CASQGAPETQYF. The CDR3 region has the DNA TGTGCCAGCCAGGGGGCCCCGGAGACCCAGTACTTC.

V usage is TRBV6-4 and J usage is TRBJ2-6; D ambiguous. Trimming pared 2 bases from V and 0 bases from J, leaving 8 bases between. The germline CDR1 and CDR2 sequences are MRHNA and SNTAGT. The CDR3 sequence is 16 residues long. CDR3 bases: TGTGCCAGCAGTGACCAGGAAAGCTCTGGGGCCAACGTCCTGACTTTC. Its protein product is CASSDQESSGANVLTF.

The chain joins TRBV9 to TRBJ1-2; TRBD1 is a possible D gene (6 bases). The V end was cut by 4 bases, the J end by 3 bases, with 16 bases between. CDR3 length equals 15 residues. Per the germline V gene, CDR1 is SGDLS and CDR2 is YYNGEE. This CDR3 reads CASSTGTTFDYGYTF. The CDR3, as DNA: TGTGCCAGCAGCACCGGGACAACATTCGACTATGGCTACACCTTC. Full variable domain (outside the CDR3, taken from reference TRBV9 and TRBJ1-2): DSGVTQTPKHLITATGQRVTLRCSPRSGDLSVYWYQQSLDQGLQFLIQYYNGEERAKGNILERFSAQQFPDLHSELNLSSLELGDSALYFCASSTGTTFDYGYTFGSGTRLTVV.

Comment on this clone: Distinct nucleotide sequences in the sample also encode this CDR3. CDR3 coding DNA: TGTGCCAGCAGTTACGGTACTAGCTACGAGCAGTACTTC. Translating it yields CASSYGTSYEQYF. The V gene is TRBV6-5, the J gene TRBJ2-7; weak D call: TRBD2 (5 bases). The CDR3 runs to 13 residues. V dropped 2 bases and J dropped 3 bases, with 8 bases sitting between them. CDR1 is MNHEY and CDR2 is SVGAGI in the germline V gene.

The chain has TRBV5-6 and TRBJ1-1; 7 bases match TRBD1. Per germline, CDR1 SGHDT and CDR2 YYEEEE. The CDR3 has 14 residues. V lost 3 bases to trimming and J lost 4 bases; unmatched junction nucleotides: 6. CDR3 protein: CASSSRGVGTEAFF. The CDR3, as DNA: TGTGCCAGCAGCTCCAGGGGGGTAGGCACTGAAGCTTTCTTT.

V and J are TRBV4-2 and TRBJ2-1; 13 bases align to TRBD2. V shed 4 bases, J shed 6 bases, and the junction held 6 bases outside the gene matches. Germline V CDR1 and CDR2: LGHNA, YNFKEQ. The CDR3 totals 16 residues. CDR3 DNA sequence: TGTGCCAGCAGCCCCCGGACTAGCGGGGGCTCCAATGAGCAGTTCTTC. Its protein is CASSPRTSGGSNEQFF.

V is TRBV28 and J is TRBJ2-7; no clear D. Trimming removed 2 bases from V and 3 bases from J, with 5 bases in between. CDR3 length equals 12 residues. Germline lookup yields CDR1 MDHEN and CDR2 SYDVKM. Here the CDR3 reads CASSLTSYEQYF. DNA of the CDR3: TGTGCCAGCAGTTTAACCAGCTACGAGCAGTACTTC.

The chain uses TRBV29-1 and TRBJ1-2; a possible D gene is TRBD1 (6 bases). V lost 6 bases and J 7 bases, leaving 15 bases between the germline ends. CDR1 and CDR2 from the germline V gene are SQVTM and ANQGSEA. The CDR3 spans 12 residues. As DNA, the CDR3 is TGCAGCGTCGTGGGGGGGGGCTTTGGCTACACCTTC. Translation gives CSVVGGGFGYTF.

The chain is built from TRBV5-5 and TRBJ2-7, with no clear D. Trimming took off 3 bases at V and 2 bases at J, with 12 bases between the two ends. CDR1 is SGHKS and CDR2 is YYEKEE in the germline V gene (reference sequence). The CDR3 consists of 14 residues. The CDR3 DNA reads as TGTGCCAGCAGCTCCCAAACTGAACCCTACGAGCAGTACTTC. Residues: CASSSQTEPYEQYF. The full variable domain, in which reference TRBV5-5 and TRBJ2-7 provide the parts outside the CDR3, is DAGVTQSPTHLIKTRGQQVTLRCSPISGHKSVSWYQQVLGQGPQFIFQYYEKEERGRGNFPDRFSARQFPNYSSELNVNALLLGDSALYLCASSSQTEPYEQYFGPGTRLTVT.

The gene calls are TRBV5-4 and TRBJ2-2, with 10 bases aligning to TRBD2. Germline V CDR1 and CDR2: SGHNT, YYREEE (reference sequence). CDR3 length equals 16 residues. V trimming: 4 bases; J trimming: 1 base; junction bases outside the gene matches: 4. CDR3 sequence (DNA): TGTGCCAGCAGCCCGGGACTAGCGTTGAACACCGGGGAGCTGTTTTTT. Translation gives CASSPGLALNTGELFF.